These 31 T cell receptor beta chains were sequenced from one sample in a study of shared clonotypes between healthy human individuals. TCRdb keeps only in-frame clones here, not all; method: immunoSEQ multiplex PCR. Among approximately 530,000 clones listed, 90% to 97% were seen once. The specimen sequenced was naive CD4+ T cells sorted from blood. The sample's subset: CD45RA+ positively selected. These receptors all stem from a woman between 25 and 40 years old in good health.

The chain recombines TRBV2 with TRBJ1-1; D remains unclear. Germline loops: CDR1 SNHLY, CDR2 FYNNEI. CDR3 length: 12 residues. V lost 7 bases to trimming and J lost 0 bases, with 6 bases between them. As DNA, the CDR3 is TGTGCCAGCAAACTGGTGAACACTGAAGCTTTCTTT. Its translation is CASKLVNTEAFF.

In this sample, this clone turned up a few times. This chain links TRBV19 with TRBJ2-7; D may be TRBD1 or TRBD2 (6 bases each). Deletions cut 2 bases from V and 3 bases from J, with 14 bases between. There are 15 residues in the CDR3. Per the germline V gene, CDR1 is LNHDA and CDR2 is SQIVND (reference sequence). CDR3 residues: CASSIRGQGSYEQYF. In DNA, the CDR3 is TGTGCCAGTAGTATACGGGGGCAGGGGAGCTACGAGCAGTACTTC.

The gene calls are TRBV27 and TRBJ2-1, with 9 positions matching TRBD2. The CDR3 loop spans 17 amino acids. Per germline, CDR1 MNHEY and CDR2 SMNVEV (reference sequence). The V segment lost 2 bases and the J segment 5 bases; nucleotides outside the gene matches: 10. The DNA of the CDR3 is TGTGCCAGCAGTTTACCCCCGGGAGCGGGAGGCAACAATGAGCAGTTCTTC. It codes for CASSLPPGAGGNNEQFF.

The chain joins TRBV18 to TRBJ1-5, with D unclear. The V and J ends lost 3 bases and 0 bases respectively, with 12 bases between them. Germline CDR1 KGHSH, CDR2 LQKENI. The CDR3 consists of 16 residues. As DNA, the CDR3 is TGTGCCAGCTCACCTTCGTCCGGATATAGCAATCAGCCCCAGCATTTT. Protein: CASSPSSGYSNQPQHF.

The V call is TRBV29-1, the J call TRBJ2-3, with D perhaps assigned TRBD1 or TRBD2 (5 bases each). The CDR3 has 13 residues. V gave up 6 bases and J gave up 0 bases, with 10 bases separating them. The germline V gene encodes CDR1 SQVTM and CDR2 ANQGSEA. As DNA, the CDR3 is TGCAGCGTGTCGGGACGGAGCACAGATACGCAGTATTTT. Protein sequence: CSVSGRSTDTQYF.

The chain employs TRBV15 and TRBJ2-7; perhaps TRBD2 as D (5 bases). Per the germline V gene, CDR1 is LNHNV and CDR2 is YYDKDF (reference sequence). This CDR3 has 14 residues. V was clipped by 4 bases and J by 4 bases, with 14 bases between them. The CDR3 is CATSKGPGSYEQYF. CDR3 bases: TGTGCCACCAGCAAGGGCCCGGGATCTTACGAGCAGTACTTC.

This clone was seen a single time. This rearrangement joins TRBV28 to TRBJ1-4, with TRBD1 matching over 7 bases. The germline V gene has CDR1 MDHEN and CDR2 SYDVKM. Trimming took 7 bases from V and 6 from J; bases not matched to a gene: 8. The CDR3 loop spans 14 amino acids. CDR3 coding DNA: TGTGCCAGCAACTCCAGGGGGGGCCATGAAAAACTGTTTTTT. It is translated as CASNSRGGHEKLFF.

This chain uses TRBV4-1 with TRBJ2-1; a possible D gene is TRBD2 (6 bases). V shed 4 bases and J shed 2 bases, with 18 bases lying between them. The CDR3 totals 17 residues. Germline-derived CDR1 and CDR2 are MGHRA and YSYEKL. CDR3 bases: TGCGCCAGCAGCCTTGCGCCCGGGAGCCAAACCTACAATGAGCAGTTCTTC. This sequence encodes CASSLAPGSQTYNEQFF.

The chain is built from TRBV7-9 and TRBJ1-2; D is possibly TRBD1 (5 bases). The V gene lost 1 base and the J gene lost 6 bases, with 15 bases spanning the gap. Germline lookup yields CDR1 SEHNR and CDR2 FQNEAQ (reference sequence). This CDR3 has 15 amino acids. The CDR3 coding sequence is TGTGCCAGCAGCTTAGGGGCAGGGTCGGTGAATGGCTACACCTTC. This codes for CASSLGAGSVNGYTF.

DNA of the CDR3: TGTGCCAGCAGTTCACCCGGGACTAGCGGAATCGAGCAGTACTTC. Its translation is CASSSPGTSGIEQYF. The genes are TRBV28 and TRBJ2-7, with 11 bases aligning to TRBD2. After removal of 4 bases from V and 6 bases from J, the junction contained 8 bases not matched to a gene. Germline values: CDR1 MDHEN, CDR2 SYDVKM. The CDR3 spans 15 residues. Variable domain in full (rest from reference TRBV28 and TRBJ2-7): DVKVTQSSRYLVKRTGEKVFLECVQDMDHENMFWYRQDPGLGLRLIYFSYDVKMKEKGDIPEGYSVSREKKERFSLILESASTNQTSMYLCASSSPGTSGIEQYFGPGTRLTVT.

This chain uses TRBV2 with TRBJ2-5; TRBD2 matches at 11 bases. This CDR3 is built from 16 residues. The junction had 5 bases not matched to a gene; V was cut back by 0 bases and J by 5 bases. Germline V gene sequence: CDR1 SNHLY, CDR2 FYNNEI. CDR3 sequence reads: CASSEALAGGKETQYF. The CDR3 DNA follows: TGTGCCAGCAGTGAAGCCCTAGCGGGAGGAAAGGAGACCCAGTACTTC. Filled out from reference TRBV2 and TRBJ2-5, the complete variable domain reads EPEVTQTPSHQVTQMGQEVILRCVPISNHLYFYWYRQILGQKVEFLVSFYNNEISEKSEIFDDQFSVERPDGSNFTLKIRSTKLEDSAMYFCASSEALAGGKETQYFGPGTRLLVL.

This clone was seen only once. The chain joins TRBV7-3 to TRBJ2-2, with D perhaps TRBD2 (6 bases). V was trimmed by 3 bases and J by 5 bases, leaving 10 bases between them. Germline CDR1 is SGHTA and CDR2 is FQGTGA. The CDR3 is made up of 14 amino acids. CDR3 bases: TGTGCCAGCAGCTTTACGGGGGAGACCGGGGAGCTGTTTTTT. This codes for CASSFTGETGELFF.

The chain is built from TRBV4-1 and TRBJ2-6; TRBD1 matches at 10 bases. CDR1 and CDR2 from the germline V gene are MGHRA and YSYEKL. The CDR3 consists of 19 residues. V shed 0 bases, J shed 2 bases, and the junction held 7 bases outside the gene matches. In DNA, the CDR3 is TGCGCCAGCAGCCAAGATGAGGGACAGGGGATGGCTGGGGCCAACGTCCTGACTTTC. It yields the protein CASSQDEGQGMAGANVLTF.

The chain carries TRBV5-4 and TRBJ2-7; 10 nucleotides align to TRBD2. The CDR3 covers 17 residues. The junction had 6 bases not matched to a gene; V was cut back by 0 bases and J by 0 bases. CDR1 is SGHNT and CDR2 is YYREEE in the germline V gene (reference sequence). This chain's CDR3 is CASSLGWASGSSYEQYF. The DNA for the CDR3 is TGTGCCAGCAGCTTGGGTTGGGCTAGCGGGAGCTCCTACGAGCAGTACTTC.

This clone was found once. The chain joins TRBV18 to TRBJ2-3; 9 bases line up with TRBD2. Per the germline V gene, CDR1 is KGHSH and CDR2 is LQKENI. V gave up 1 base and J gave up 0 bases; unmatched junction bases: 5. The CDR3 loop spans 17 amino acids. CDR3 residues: CASSPRSSGTSTDTQYF. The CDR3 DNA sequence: TGTGCCAGCTCACCACGCTCTAGCGGGACTAGCACAGATACGCAGTATTTT.

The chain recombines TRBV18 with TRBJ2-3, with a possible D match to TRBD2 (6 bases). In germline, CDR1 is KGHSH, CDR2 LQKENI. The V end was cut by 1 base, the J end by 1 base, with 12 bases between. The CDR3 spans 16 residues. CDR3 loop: CASSPRLAERTDTQYF. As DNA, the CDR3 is TGTGCCAGCTCACCACGATTAGCGGAGCGCACAGATACGCAGTATTTT.

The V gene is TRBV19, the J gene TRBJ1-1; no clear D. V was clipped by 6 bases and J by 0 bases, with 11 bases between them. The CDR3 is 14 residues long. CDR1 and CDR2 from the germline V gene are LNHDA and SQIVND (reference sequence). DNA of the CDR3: TGTGCCAGTAGAAGCCCGGGCCTGAACACTGAAGCTTTCTTT. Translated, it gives CASRSPGLNTEAFF.

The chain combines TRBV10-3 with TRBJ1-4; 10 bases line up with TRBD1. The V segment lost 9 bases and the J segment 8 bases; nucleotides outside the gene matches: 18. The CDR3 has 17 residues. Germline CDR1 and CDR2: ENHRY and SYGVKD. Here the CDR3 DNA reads TGTGCCATTGGGCGGGACAGGGGCCGCGGGGGACAAGAAAAACTGTTTTTT. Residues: CAIGRDRGRGGQEKLFF.

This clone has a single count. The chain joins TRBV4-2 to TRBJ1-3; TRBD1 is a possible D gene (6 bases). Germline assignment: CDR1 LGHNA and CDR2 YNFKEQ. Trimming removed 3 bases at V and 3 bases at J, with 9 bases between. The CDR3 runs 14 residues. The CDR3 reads CASSQETGGNTIYF. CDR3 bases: TGTGCCAGCAGCCAGGAGACAGGTGGAAACACCATATATTTT.

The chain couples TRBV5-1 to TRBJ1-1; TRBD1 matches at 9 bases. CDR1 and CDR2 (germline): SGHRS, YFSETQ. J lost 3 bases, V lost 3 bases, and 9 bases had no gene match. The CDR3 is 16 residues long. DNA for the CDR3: TGCGCCAGCAGCTCAGGACAGGGGCGGCGGGACACTGAAGCTTTCTTT. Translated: CASSSGQGRRDTEAFF.

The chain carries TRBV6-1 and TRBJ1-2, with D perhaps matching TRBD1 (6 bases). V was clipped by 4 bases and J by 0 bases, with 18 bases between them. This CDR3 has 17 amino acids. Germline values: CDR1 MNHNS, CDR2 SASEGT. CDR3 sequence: CASSVGAGVGANYGYTF. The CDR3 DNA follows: TGTGCCAGCAGTGTGGGGGCAGGGGTTGGGGCTAACTATGGCTACACCTTC.

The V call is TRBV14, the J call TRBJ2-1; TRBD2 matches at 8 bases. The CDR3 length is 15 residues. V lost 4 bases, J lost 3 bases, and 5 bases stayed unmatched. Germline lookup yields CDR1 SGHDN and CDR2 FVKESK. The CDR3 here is CASSPYGGDYNEQFF. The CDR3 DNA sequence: TGTGCCAGCAGCCCTTACGGGGGGGACTACAATGAGCAGTTCTTC.

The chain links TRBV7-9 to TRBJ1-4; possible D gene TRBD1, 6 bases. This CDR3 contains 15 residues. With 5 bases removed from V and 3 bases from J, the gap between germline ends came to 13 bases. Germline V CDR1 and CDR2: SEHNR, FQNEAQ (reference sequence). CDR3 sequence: CASSLSQGPNEKLFF. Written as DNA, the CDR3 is TGTGCCAGCAGCCTCTCTCAGGGGCCTAATGAAAAACTGTTTTTT.

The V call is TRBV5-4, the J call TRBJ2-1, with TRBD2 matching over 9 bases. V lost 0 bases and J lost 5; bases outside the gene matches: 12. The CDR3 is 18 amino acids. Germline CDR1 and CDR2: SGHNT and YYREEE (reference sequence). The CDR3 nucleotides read TGTGCCAGCAGCTTGGGGGCGGGAGGGGGTTACCCTCACAATGAGCAGTTCTTC. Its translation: CASSLGAGGGYPHNEQFF.

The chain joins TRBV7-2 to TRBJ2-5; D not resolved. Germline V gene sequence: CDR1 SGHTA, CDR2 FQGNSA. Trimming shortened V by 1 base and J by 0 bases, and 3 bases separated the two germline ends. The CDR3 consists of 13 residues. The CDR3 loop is CASSLDYQETQYF. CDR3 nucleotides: TGTGCCAGCAGCTTAGACTACCAAGAGACCCAGTACTTC.

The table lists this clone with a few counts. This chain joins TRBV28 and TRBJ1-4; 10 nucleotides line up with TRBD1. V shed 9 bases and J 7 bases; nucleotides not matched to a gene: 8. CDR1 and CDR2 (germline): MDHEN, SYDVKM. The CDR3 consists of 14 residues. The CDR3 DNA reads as TGTGCCAGTACCTTGGGACAGGGGAGTGAAAAACTGTTTTTT. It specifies CASTLGQGSEKLFF.

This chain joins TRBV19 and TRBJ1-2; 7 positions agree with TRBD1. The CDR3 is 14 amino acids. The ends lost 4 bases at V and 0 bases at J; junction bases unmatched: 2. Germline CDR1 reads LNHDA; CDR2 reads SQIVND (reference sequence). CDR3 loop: CASSKGQTNYGYTF. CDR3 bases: TGTGCCAGTAGTAAGGGACAGACTAACTATGGCTACACCTTC.

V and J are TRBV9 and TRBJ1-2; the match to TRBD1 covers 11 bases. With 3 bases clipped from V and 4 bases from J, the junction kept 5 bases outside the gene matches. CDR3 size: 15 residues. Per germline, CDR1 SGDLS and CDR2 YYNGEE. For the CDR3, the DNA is TGTGCCAGCAGCGGGACAGGGGGCTTTGGCTATGGCTACACCTTC. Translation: CASSGTGGFGYGYTF.

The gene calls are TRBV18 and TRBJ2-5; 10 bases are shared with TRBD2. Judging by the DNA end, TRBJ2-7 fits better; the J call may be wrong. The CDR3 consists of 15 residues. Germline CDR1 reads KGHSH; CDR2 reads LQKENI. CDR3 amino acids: CASSPIGTSDYEQYF. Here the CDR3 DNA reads TGTGCCAGCTCACCGATTGGGACTAGCGACTACGAGCAGTACTTC.

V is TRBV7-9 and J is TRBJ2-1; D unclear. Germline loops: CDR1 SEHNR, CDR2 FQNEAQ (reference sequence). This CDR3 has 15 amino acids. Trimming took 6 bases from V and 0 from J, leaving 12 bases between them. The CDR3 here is CASSAAQSSYNEQFF. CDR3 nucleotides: TGTGCCAGCAGTGCAGCGCAGAGCTCCTACAATGAGCAGTTCTTC.

The CDR3 reads CASSLGARSEQYF. CDR3 bases: TGTGCCAGCAGCTTAGGGGCTAGAAGCGAGCAGTACTTC. The chain couples TRBV11-2 to TRBJ2-7; D not certain. The CDR3 loop spans 13 amino acids. V dropped 1 base and J dropped 6 bases, with 10 bases sitting between them. Germline V gene data show CDR1 as SGHAT and CDR2 as FQNNGV.